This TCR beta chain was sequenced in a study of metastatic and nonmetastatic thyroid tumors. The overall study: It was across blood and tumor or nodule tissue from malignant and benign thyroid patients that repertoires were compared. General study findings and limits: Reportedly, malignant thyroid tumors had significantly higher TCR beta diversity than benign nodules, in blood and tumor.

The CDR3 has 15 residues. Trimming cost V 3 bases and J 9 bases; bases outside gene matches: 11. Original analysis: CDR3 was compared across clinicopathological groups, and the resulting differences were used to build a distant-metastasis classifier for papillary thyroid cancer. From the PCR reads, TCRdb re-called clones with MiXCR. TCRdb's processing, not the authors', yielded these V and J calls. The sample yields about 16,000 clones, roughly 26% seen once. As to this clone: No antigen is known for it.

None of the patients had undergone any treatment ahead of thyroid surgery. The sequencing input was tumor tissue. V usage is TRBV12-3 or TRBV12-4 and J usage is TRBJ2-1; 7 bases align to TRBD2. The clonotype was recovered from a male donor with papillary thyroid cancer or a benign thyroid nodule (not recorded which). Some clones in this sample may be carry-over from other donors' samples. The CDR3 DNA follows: TGTGCCAGCAGTTTTGCTAGCGACCCGGGGGGTGAGCAGTTCTTC. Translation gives CASSFASDPGGEQFF.